This passage covers 26 T cell receptor beta chains from one sample sequenced in a study of cytomegalovirus exposure and HLA in healthy donors. Use of 60 Vbeta and 13 Jbeta primers characterized the PCR. Sequenced by immunoSEQ multiplex PCR; TCRdb stores in-frame clones only, minus some. The table includes under 150,000 clones, 81% detected once. Sequences were obtained from PBMCs. All receptors come from a man between 18 and 29 years old in good health and CMV-seronegative.

This chain joins TRBV5-1 and TRBJ2-5; 8 bases agree with TRBD2. Germline V CDR1 and CDR2: SGHRS, YFSETQ. CDR3 length equals 16 residues. J was trimmed by 5 bases and V by 4 bases; bases with no gene match: 13. The CDR3 region is CASSISPGGARETQYF. The CDR3 coding sequence is TGCGCCAGCAGCATCTCACCCGGGGGGGCCCGGGAGACCCAGTACTTC.

The chain has TRBV7-2 and TRBJ1-1, with D possibly TRBD1 on 6 matching bases. V lost 2 bases, J lost 4 bases, and 11 bases lay in between. Germline CDR1 and CDR2: SGHTA and FQGNSA. This CDR3 spans 14 amino acids. The CDR3 region is CASSLSQGSTEAFF. The CDR3 nucleotides are TGTGCCAGCAGCTTATCCCAGGGGAGCACTGAAGCTTTCTTT.

V is TRBV9 and J is TRBJ2-2; 12 bases align to TRBD1. Germline values: CDR1 SGDLS, CDR2 YYNGEE. CDR3 length: 15 residues. With V trimmed by 0 bases and J by 10 bases, 4 bases remained unmatched. The CDR3 region has the DNA TGTGCCAGCAGCGTAGATCCGGGACAGGGGGCGGAGCTGTTTTTT. It codes for CASSVDPGQGAELFF.

In DNA form, the CDR3 reads TGTGCCAGCCGGACAGCCACTGAAGCTTTCTTT. This translates into CASRTATEAFF. The V and J genes are TRBV25-1 and TRBJ1-1; TRBD1 is a possible D gene (6 bases). Germline CDR1 and CDR2: MGHDK and SYGVNS. V shed 8 bases and J shed 4 bases, with 8 bases lying between them. The CDR3 totals 11 residues.

V is TRBV6-6 and J is TRBJ2-1, with 11 nucleotides matching TRBD1. The CDR3 runs 15 residues. V lost 6 bases to trimming and J lost 7 bases; unmatched junction nucleotides: 8. Germline values: CDR1 MNHNY, CDR2 SVGAGI (reference sequence). The CDR3 spells CASSLFRDRGNEQFF. The CDR3 DNA reads TGTGCCAGCAGCCTATTCCGGGACAGGGGGAATGAGCAGTTCTTC.

The rearrangement links TRBV7-2 to TRBJ1-5; the D is unclear. Germline V gene data show CDR1 as SGHTA and CDR2 as FQGNSA. The CDR3 runs 17 residues. Trimming took off 1 base at V and 0 bases at J, with 13 bases between the two ends. The CDR3 nucleotides are TGTGCCAGCAGCTTAGTAGCGCAGCCTTATAGCAATCAGCCCCAGCATTTT. Translated: CASSLVAQPYSNQPQHF.

This clone appeared once. The chain employs TRBV6-5 and TRBJ1-1; D perhaps matches TRBD1 (6 bases). CDR3 length: 13 amino acids. With 5 bases removed from V and 7 bases from J, the gap between germline ends came to 14 bases. The germline V gene has CDR1 MNHEY and CDR2 SVGAGI. CDR3 coding DNA: TGTGCCAGCAGTCATGGACAGACAAATGAAGCTTTCTTT. Protein: CASSHGQTNEAFF.

This clone was detected only once. This chain connects TRBV28 to TRBJ1-5; 10 bases are shared with TRBD1. The CDR3 is 16 amino acids. After removal of 5 bases from V and 1 base from J, the junction contained 5 bases not matched to a gene. Per germline, CDR1 MDHEN and CDR2 SYDVKM. The CDR3 loop is CASSLRTGGSNQPQHF. The CDR3 DNA is TGTGCCAGCAGTCTAAGGACAGGGGGAAGCAATCAGCCCCAGCATTTT. The whole variable domain, remainder taken from reference TRBV28 and TRBJ1-5, is DVKVTQSSRYLVKRTGEKVFLECVQDMDHENMFWYRQDPGLGLRLIYFSYDVKMKEKGDIPEGYSVSREKKERFSLILESASTNQTSMYLCASSLRTGGSNQPQHFGDGTRLSIL.

V gene TRBV14 combines with J gene TRBJ1-1; D is unresolved. Germline CDR1 reads SGHDN; CDR2 reads FVKESK. The CDR3 is 13 amino acids. Trimming removed 4 bases from V and 3 bases from J, with 9 bases in between. CDR3 residues: CASSLSDYTEAFF. As DNA, the CDR3 is TGTGCCAGCAGCCTTTCCGACTACACTGAAGCTTTCTTT.

This clone appeared a single time. The V and J genes are TRBV7-9 and TRBJ1-1, with 10 positions matching TRBD1. CDR1 is SEHNR and CDR2 is FQNEAQ in the germline V gene (reference sequence). The CDR3 runs to 14 residues. The V segment lost 5 bases and the J segment 4 bases; nucleotides outside the gene matches: 4. The CDR3 bases are TGTGCCAGCAGCGAAGGACAGGGGGTCACTGAAGCTTTCTTT. Amino acids: CASSEGQGVTEAFF.

The rearrangement joins TRBV5-1 to TRBJ2-3, with 7 positions matching TRBD1. Germline values: CDR1 SGHRS, CDR2 YFSETQ. The trim removed 7 bases at V and 6 bases at J, leaving 8 bases unmatched. CDR3 length: 13 amino acids. In DNA, the CDR3 is TGCGCCAGCGCTGAGGGGGCTTCTGATACGCAGTATTTT. This translates into CASAEGASDTQYF.

This clone showed up just a few times. The CDR3, as DNA: TGTGCCAGCAGCTTATTACAGAACCGAATAATCGGCTCACCCCTCCACTTT. This encodes CASSLLQNRIIGSPLHF. The rearrangement joins TRBV11-2 to TRBJ1-6; D remains ambiguous. The CDR3 spans 17 residues. V gave up 2 bases and J gave up 10 bases, with 21 bases separating them. The V gene's germline CDR1 is SGHAT and CDR2 FQNNGV.

This chain uses TRBV7-9 with TRBJ2-3; 8 nucleotides match TRBD1. The CDR3 spans 14 residues. Germline CDR1 SEHNR, CDR2 FQNEAQ (reference sequence). J lost 4 bases, V lost 6 bases, and 6 bases had no gene match. This CDR3 is CASSSRGQADTQYF. Here the CDR3 DNA reads TGTGCCAGCAGTTCACGGGGACAGGCAGATACGCAGTATTTT.

The chain combines TRBV19 with TRBJ1-2, with TRBD1 as a possible D gene (6 bases). The CDR3 has 14 residues. The V end lost 11 bases, the J end lost 1 base, and 17 bases lay between the germline ends. Germline V lookup: CDR1 LNHDA, CDR2 SQIVND (reference sequence). The CDR3 DNA sequence: TGTGCCTCCCGCCAGGACAGCCTTAACTATGGCTACACCTTC. Amino acids: CASRQDSLNYGYTF.

V usage is TRBV7-9 and J usage is TRBJ2-5; D might be TRBD1 (6 bases). The V end lost 5 bases, the J end lost 0 bases, and 16 bases lay between the germline ends. The CDR3 sequence is 16 residues long. Germline assignment: CDR1 SEHNR and CDR2 FQNEAQ (reference sequence). This CDR3 reads CASSPQRGKDQETQYF. The CDR3 coding sequence is TGTGCCAGCAGCCCACAGAGGGGGAAGGACCAAGAGACCCAGTACTTC.

DNA of the CDR3: TGTGCCAGCAAAATTAGCGGGGGAGGAGCGGATACGCAGTATTTT. Its protein is CASKISGGGADTQYF. The chain couples TRBV6-6 to TRBJ2-3; TRBD2 matches 9 bases. The CDR3 is 15 residues long. Looked up from germline, CDR1 is MNHNY and CDR2 is SVGAGI (reference sequence). With V trimmed by 7 bases and J by 6 bases, 11 bases remained unmatched.

V gene TRBV13 combines with J gene TRBJ2-1; TRBD1 matches at 7 bases. Trimming cost V 6 bases and J 5 bases; bases outside gene matches: 7. The CDR3 loop spans 14 amino acids. Per germline, CDR1 PRHDT and CDR2 FYEKMQ (reference sequence). CDR3 nucleotide sequence: TGTGCCAGCAGGGTAAGGGACAGTAACAATGAGCAGTTCTTC. Its translation: CASRVRDSNNEQFF.

This clone was observed once. The chain has TRBV6-6 and TRBJ2-7; possible D gene TRBD1, 5 bases. Trimming cost V 6 bases and J 4 bases, with 22 bases left between them. Germline V CDR1 and CDR2: MNHNY, SVGAGI (reference sequence). The CDR3 covers 16 residues. The CDR3, as DNA: TGTGCCAGCAGGGGAACCCTTGACAGTTTGTCATACGAGCAGTACTTC. It encodes CASRGTLDSLSYEQYF.

The chain combines TRBV29-1 with TRBJ2-3; a possible D gene is TRBD2 (6 bases). The CDR3 extends over 13 amino acids. Germline values: CDR1 SQVTM, CDR2 ANQGSEA. Deletions cut 5 bases from V and 1 base from J, with 10 bases between. CDR3 sequence: CSVPSGGTDTQYF. In nucleotides, the CDR3 is TGCAGCGTTCCATCGGGAGGCACAGATACGCAGTATTTT.

The V call is TRBV5-1, the J call TRBJ1-2; D is ambiguous. Per germline, CDR1 SGHRS and CDR2 YFSETQ. V lost 0 bases, J lost 3 bases, and 9 bases lay in between. The CDR3 runs 14 residues. The CDR3 coding sequence is TGCGCCAGCAGCTTGGCGGGGTTTGACTATGGCTACACCTTC. It yields the protein CASSLAGFDYGYTF.

CDR3 nucleotide sequence: TGTGCCAGCAGCGTAGGGGAGACAGGGGTCTACGAGCAGTACTTC. This gives the protein CASSVGETGVYEQYF. The rearrangement joins TRBV9 to TRBJ2-5, with TRBD1 matching over 8 bases. The J call may be faulty, since TRBJ2-7 better matches the DNA end. The CDR3 runs 15 residues. CDR1 and CDR2 from the germline V gene are SGDLS and YYNGEE.

This rearrangement joins TRBV19 to TRBJ1-5; D gene unclear. CDR3 length: 14 residues. The germline CDR1 and CDR2 sequences are LNHDA and SQIVND (reference sequence). The V end lost 7 bases, the J end lost 0 bases, and 10 bases lay between the germline ends. CDR3: CASTEGDSNQPQHF. The CDR3 DNA sequence: TGTGCCAGTACCGAAGGAGATAGCAATCAGCCCCAGCATTTT.

V gene TRBV5-8 combines with J gene TRBJ2-3; 10 bases are a match to TRBD1. Trimming cost V 1 base and J 6 bases; bases outside gene matches: 5. This CDR3 comprises 15 residues. Germline V gene sequence: CDR1 SGHTS, CDR2 YDEGEE. This CDR3 is CASSLRQGAFDTQYF. CDR3 DNA: TGTGCCAGCAGCTTGCGACAGGGGGCTTTCGATACGCAGTATTTT.

This clone has just one count. V and J are TRBV4-1 and TRBJ1-2; the D is unclear. Germline CDR1 reads MGHRA; CDR2 reads YSYEKL. Trimming shortened V by 2 bases and J by 4 bases, and 14 bases separated the two germline ends. This CDR3 comprises 15 residues. CDR3 sequence reads: CASSQSPIDSYGYTF. The CDR3 DNA reads TGCGCCAGCAGCCAAAGCCCGATAGACTCCTATGGCTACACCTTC.

About this clone itself: The junction differs from germline at one of its ends, possibly a read error. This chain joins TRBV7-2 and TRBJ1-3; no clear D. Germline V gene sequence: CDR1 SGHTA, CDR2 FQGNSA. The CDR3 is 15 residues long. The CDR3 loop is CASRLDYYSGNTIYF. In DNA form, the CDR3 reads TGTGCCAGCAGATTAGATTACTACTCTGGAAACACCATATATTTT.

This clone was seen a few times. The V and J genes are TRBV2 and TRBJ1-2; D is perhaps TRBD1 (6 bases). Germline CDR1 is SNHLY and CDR2 is FYNNEI. The CDR3 contains 13 residues. V was pared by 6 bases and J by 7 bases, with 15 bases between. The CDR3 loop reads CASSPGAKGGYTF. In DNA, the CDR3 is TGTGCCAGCAGCCCAGGGGCTAAGGGTGGCTACACCTTC.